This entry features one T cell receptor beta chain sequence. What this receptor recognizes is not known. No base quality information exists; no much larger clone differs at one position. This entry comes from a study of blood T cell repertoires in COVID-19 (TCRdb year 2020). Describing the broader study: Collaborator samples came from the United States, Italy and Spain and covered acute and convalescent phases of COVID-19. The material from the prospective study consisted of cDNA or gDNA derived from T cells, B-cell-depleted T cells, or PBMCs. The dataset comprised deeply sampled blood TCRbeta repertoires from subjects exposed to, actively infected with, or recovered from COVID-19. The repertoires were released in a freely available public database meant as a resource for research on the immune response to SARS-CoV-2. Samples were obtained from the ongoing ImmuneRACE study (first 160 participants) and from about 1,300 subjects provided by 6 global collaborators. A de-identified subject ID, COVID-19 status, age in years and sex were almost always included in the sample metadata. HLA class I and class II types, where available, came from metadata supplied by the sample provider rather than from assay-based typing. Results the study describes overall, beyond this receptor: Clinical and demographic metadata were provided uncurated, with the amount varying by source and participant.

Each collaborating institution followed its own protocols to collect whole blood in K2EDTA tubes. For TCRbeta analysis, collaborator samples were shipped as frozen whole blood, as isolated PBMCs, or as DNA extracted from either sample type. V gives up 0 bases and J gives up 4 bases, and the segment between their germline ends measures 19 bases. Counted from cysteine to phenylalanine, this CDR3 has 17 amino acids. Just the 51-base CDR3 DNA is kept, in frame starting at base 1. In the germline V gene (reference sequence), CDR1 corresponds to LGHDT and CDR2 to YNNKEL. TCRbeta CDR3 regions were amplified from genomic DNA using the immunoSEQ Assay, a bias-controlled multiplex PCR. For the original study's pipeline: Nucleated cell counts per sample were estimated from amplification of reference gene primers within the assay. To quantify the absolute abundance of each unique TCRbeta CDR3 rearrangement, sequence reads were collapsed and filtered. For each sample, productive Simpson clonality was calculated as the square root of Simpson's diversity index over productive rearrangements. TCRdb carries this immuneACCESS record with in-frame sequences only. Its versions omit some clonotypes, under half of them owing to an unresolved V gene in the studies checked, with the rest unexplained. From that table come the V and J calls and clone size; the DNA was used to work out D and trimming. The sample has 80,000 to 95,000 clones on record, around 90% of them singletons. The ten largest make up 2.5% to 3.5% of the sample.

The TCR comes from a woman aged 45-60 years with active or convalescent COVID-19. Sequencing was performed on peripheral blood. The receptor chain draws on TRBV3-1 (or the pseudogene TRBV3-2) and TRBJ2-7; tentative D gene TRBD1, with 5 bases matching. In nucleotides, the sequence is TGTGCCAGCAGCCAAGAAGGAGACCGCAACAACAGGTACGAGCAGTACTTC. This codes for CASSQEGDRNNRYEQYF.